This T cell receptor beta chain was sequenced during a study of T cells in Graves' hyperthyroidism and ophthalmopathy. Study-wide points: Blood shared most expanded thyroid clonotypes above 0.001.

The table lists this clonotype with many counts. Its antigen is unidentified. The CDR3 regions of TCR beta were amplified from RNA transcripts. The study used the HTBI primer set for a first-round RT-PCR of the TCR CDR3. TCRdb processed the multiplex PCR reads anew with MiXCR; each CDR3 protein has one entry. The sample has some 350,000 distinct CDR3 sequences, approximately 16% seen once; the top ten hold roughly a fifth. V lost 7 bases to trimming and J lost 8 bases; unmatched junction nucleotides: 7. The CDR3 has 13 amino acids. Under 3 months was the duration of disease in ophthalmopathy patients, who also had a Clinical Activity Score of at least 3 and a NOSPECS grade of at least 4.

This receptor was identified in an older woman with Graves' ophthalmopathy. The chain combines TRBV12-3 or TRBV12-4 with TRBJ2-1; the match to TRBD2 covers 8 bases. Sequencing was carried out using blood. CDR3: CASIQHGRDEQFF. DNA for the CDR3: TGTGCCAGCATCCAACACGGGAGGGATGAGCAGTTCTTC.